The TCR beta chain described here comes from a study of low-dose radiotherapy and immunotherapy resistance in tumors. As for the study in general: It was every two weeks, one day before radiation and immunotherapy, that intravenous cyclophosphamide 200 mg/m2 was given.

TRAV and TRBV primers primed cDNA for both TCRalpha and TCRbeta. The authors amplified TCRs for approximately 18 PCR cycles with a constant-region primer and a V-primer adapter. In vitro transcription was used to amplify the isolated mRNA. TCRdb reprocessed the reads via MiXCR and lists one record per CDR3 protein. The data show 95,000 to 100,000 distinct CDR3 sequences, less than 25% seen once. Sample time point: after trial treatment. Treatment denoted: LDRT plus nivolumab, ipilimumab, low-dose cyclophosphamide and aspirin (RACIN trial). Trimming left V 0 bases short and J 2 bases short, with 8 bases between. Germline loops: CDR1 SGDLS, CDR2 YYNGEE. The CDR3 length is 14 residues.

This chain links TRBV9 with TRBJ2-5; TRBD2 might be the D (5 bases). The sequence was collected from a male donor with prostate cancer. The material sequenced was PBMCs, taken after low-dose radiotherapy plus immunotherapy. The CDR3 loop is CASSVGTQQETQYF. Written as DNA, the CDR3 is TGTGCCAGCAGCGTAGGGACTCAGCAAGAGACCCAGTACTTC.